This T cell receptor beta chain was found in a study of cytomegalovirus exposure and HLA in healthy donors. The CDR3 totals 15 residues. Looked up from germline, CDR1 is SGHNT and CDR2 is YENEEA. The J segment lost 6 bases and the V segment lost 5 bases, leaving 11 bases of the junction unmatched. PCR primers comprised 60 Vbeta and 13 Jbeta primers. Clones were sequenced by immunoSEQ multiplex PCR, and TCRdb holds only the in-frame ones, with some missing. Altogether about 61,000 clones are present, roughly 90% being singletons, with the ten largest covering about 1.6%. This receptor was identified in a man younger than 45 in good health and CMV-seropositive. The chain has TRBV11-3 and TRBJ1-1; TRBD1 matches at 8 bases. The sequenced material came from PBMCs. The CDR3 DNA reads as TGTGCCAGCAGCACCCAGGACAGGGTTGGTGCTGAAGCTTTCTTT. It translates to CASSTQDRVGAEAFF. The full variable domain, completed using reference TRBV11-3 and TRBJ1-1, is EAGVVQSPRYKIIEKKQPVAFWCNPISGHNTLYWYLQNLGQGPELLIRYENEEAVDDSQLPKDRFSAERLKGVDSTLKIQPAELGDSAVYLCASSTQDRVGAEAFFGQGTRLTVV.